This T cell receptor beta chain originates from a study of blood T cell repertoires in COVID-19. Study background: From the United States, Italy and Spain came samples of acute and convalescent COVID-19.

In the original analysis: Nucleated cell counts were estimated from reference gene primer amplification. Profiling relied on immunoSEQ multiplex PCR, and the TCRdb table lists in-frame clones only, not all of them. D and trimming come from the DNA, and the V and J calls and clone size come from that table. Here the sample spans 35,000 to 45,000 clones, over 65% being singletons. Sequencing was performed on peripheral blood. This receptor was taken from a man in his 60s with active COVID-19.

As DNA, the CDR3 is TGTGCCAGCAGCCAAGGACTAGCGACCTACAATGAGCAGTTCTTC. Translation gives CASSQGLATYNEQFF. The chain recombines TRBV3-1 (or the pseudogene TRBV3-2) with TRBJ2-1; 8 bases fit TRBD2. CDR1 and CDR2 (germline): LGHDT, YNNKEL (reference sequence). The CDR3 has 15 amino acids. Unmatched junction bases numbered 1, after V lost 1 base and J lost 2 bases.